Sequencing of this TCR beta chain was carried out in a study of cytomegalovirus exposure and HLA in healthy donors. The PCR used 60 Vbeta and 13 Jbeta primers. Authors' analysis steps: Later work found approximately 80 million unique TCR beta chains, with about 10 million shared. Produced via immunoSEQ multiplex PCR; TCRdb's table is partial and in-frame only. That table gives V, J and clone size, and the DNA gave D and trimming. The sample has about 160,000 clones, around 76% seen once; the top ten hold approximately 1.5%. With respect to this clone: What it recognizes is unknown.

The CDR3 extends over 13 amino acids. The V and J ends lost 10 bases and 8 bases, in that order; junction bases with no gene match: 11. Study outcomes and limitations: The number of N-insertions in an Asian-associated ancestry cluster was reportedly below the approximately 690-donor mean in a later analysis. Later, an analysis showed that TCR beta chains associated with HLA were more clonally expanded than others that were equally common. Reported findings show TCR beta sequences accurately forecast HLA-A and HLA-B alleles in most subjects.

The chain links TRBV5-3 to TRBJ1-4; TRBD1 aligns across 7 bases. TRBV5-3 is known as an ORF, though its function is uncertain. This clonotype was obtained from a man aged 35 to 55 in good health and CMV-seronegative. Sequencing used PBMCs. CDR3 sequence (DNA): TGTGCCGGGCCTGACAGGGTTGGCGAAAAACTGTTTTTT. Amino acid sequence: CAGPDRVGEKLFF.